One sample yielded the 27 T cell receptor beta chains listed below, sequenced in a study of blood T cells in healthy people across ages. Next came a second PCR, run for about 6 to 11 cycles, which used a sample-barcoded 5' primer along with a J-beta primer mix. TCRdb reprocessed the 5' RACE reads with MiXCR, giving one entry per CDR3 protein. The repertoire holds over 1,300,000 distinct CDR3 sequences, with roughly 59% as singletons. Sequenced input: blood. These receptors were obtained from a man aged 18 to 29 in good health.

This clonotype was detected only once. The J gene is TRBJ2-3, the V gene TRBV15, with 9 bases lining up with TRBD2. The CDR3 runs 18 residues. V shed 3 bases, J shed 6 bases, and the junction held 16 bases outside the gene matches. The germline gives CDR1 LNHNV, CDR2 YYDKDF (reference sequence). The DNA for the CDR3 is TGTGCCACCAGCAGGTACCTGGACGAAGCGGGAGGAACGGATACGCAGTATTTT. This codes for CATSRYLDEAGGTDTQYF.

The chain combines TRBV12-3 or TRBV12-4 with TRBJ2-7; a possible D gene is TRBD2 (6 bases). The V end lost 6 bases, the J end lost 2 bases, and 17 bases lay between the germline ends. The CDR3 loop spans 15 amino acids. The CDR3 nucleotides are TGTGCCAGCAGATCCTCCGGCGCGGGACCCTACGAGCAGTACTTC. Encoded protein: CASRSSGAGPYEQYF.

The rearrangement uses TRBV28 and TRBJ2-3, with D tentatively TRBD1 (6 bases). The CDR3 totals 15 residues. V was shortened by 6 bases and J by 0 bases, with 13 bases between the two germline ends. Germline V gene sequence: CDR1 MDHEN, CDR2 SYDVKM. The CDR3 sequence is CASRETGRSTDTQYF. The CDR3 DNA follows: TGTGCCAGCAGGGAGACAGGCCGAAGCACAGATACGCAGTATTTT.

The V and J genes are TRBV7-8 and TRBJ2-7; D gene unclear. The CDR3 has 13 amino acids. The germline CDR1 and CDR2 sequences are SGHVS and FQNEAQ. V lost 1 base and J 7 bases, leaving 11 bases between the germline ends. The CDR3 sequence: CASSLVSTVEQYF. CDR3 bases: TGTGCCAGCAGCTTAGTTTCCACAGTGGAGCAGTACTTC.

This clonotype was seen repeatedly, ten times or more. The CDR3 bases are TGTGCCAGCAGCCAGCAGGATCCGGAGACCCAGTACTTC. It codes for CASSQQDPETQYF. The rearrangement uses TRBV7-2 and TRBJ2-5; D call uncertain. The germline V gene has CDR1 SGHTA and CDR2 FQGNSA. V was shortened by 5 bases and J by 5 bases, with 12 bases between the two germline ends. The length of the CDR3 is 13 residues.

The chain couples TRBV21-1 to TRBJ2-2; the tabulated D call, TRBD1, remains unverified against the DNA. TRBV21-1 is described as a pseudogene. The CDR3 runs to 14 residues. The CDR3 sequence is CASSGQVGTGELFF. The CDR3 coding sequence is TGTGCCAGCAGCGGACAGGTCGGCACCGGGGAGCTGTTTTTT.

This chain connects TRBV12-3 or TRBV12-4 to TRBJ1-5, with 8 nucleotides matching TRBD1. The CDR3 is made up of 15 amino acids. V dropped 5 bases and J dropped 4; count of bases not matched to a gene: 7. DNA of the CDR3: TGTGCCAGCAGTCAGGACAGGGTTTGGAATCAGCCCCAGCATTTT. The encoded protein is CASSQDRVWNQPQHF.

The CDR3 DNA reads as TGCGCCAGCAGCCAAGAACGACAGATCTCCTACGAGCAGTACTTC. As protein: CASSQERQISYEQYF. The genes are TRBV4-1 and TRBJ2-7; TRBD1 is a possible D gene (5 bases). The CDR3 covers 15 residues. Between the trimmed V and J ends, which lost 0 bases and 0 bases, there was a span of 9 bases. Germline V lookup: CDR1 MGHRA, CDR2 YSYEKL.

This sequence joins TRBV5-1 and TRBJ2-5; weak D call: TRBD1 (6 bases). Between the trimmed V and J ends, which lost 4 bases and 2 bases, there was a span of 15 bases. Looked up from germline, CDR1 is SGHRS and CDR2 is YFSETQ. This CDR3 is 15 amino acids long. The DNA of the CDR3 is TGCGCCAGCAGCCTAACCCCGGGACAACAAGAGACCCAGTACTTC. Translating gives CASSLTPGQQETQYF.

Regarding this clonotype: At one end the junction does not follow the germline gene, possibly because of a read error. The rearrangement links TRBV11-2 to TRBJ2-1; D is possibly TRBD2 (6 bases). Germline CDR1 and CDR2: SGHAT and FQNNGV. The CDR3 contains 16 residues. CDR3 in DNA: TGTGCCAACAGCTTAGCCGTCTCTAGCGCGTACAATGAGCAGTTCTTC. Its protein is CANSLAVSSAYNEQFF.

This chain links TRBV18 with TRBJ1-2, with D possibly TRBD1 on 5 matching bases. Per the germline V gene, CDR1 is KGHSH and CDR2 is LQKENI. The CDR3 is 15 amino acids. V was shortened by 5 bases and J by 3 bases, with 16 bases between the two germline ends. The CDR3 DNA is TGTGCCAGCTCAGGCTCGGACGGGACGGACTATGGCTACACCTTC. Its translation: CASSGSDGTDYGYTF.

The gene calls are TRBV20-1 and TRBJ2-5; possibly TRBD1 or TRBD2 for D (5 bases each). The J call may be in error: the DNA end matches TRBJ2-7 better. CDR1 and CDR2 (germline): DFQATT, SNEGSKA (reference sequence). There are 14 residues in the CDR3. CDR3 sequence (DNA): TGCAGTGCTAGAGATCTAGGGGACCCCTACGAGCAGTACTTC. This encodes CSARDLGDPYEQYF.

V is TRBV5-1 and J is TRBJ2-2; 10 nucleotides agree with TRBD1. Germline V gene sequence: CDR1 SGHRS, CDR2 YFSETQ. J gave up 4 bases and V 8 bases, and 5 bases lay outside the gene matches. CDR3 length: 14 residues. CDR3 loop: CASDRDRGTGELFF. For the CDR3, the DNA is TGCGCCAGTGACCGGGACAGGGGCACCGGGGAGCTGTTTTTT.

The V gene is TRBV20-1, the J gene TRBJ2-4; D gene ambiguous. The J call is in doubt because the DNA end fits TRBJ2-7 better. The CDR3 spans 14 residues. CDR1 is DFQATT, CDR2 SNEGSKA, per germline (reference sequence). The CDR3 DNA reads TGCAGTGCTAGTACGGCAACGTCTCCTTTCGAGCAGTACTTC. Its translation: CSASTATSPFEQYF.

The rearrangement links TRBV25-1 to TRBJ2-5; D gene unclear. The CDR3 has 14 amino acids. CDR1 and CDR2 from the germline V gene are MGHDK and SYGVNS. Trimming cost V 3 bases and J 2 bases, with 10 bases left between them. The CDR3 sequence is CASSETQLQETQYF. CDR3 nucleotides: TGTGCCAGCAGTGAGACGCAATTGCAAGAGACCCAGTACTTC.

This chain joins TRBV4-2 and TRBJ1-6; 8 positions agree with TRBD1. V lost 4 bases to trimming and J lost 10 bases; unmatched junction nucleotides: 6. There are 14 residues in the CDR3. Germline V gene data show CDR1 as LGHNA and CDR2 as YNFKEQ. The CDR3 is CASSPRTGRSPLHF. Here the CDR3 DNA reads TGTGCCAGCAGCCCACGGACAGGGAGGTCACCCCTCCACTTT.

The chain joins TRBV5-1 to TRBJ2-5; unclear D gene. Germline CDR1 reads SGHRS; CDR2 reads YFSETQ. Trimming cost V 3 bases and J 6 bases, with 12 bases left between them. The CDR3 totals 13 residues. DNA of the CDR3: TGCGCCAGCAGCTCAGGACCGGCAAAGACCCAGTACTTC. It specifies CASSSGPAKTQYF.

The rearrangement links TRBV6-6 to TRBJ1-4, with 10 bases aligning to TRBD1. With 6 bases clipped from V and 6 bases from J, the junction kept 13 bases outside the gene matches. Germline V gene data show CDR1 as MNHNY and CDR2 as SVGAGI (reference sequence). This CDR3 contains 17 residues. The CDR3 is CASSSTRQGAWDEKLFF. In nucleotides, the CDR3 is TGTGCCAGCAGCTCCACTCGACAGGGGGCGTGGGATGAAAAACTGTTTTTT.

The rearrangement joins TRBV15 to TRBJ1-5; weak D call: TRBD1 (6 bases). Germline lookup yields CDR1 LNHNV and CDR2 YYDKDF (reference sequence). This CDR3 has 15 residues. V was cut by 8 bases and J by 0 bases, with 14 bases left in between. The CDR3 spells CATSPRTDSNQPQHF. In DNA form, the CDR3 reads TGTGCCACCTCTCCTAGGACAGATAGCAATCAGCCCCAGCATTTT.

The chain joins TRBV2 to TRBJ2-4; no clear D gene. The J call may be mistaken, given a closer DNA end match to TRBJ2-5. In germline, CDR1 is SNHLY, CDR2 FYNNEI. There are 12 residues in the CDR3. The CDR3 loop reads CASSGSIETQYF. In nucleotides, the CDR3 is TGTGCCAGCAGTGGTTCGATCGAGACCCAGTACTTC.

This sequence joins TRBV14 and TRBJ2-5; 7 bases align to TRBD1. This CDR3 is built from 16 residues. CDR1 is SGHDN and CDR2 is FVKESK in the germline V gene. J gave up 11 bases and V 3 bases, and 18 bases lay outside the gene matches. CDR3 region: CASSHPPKTGHNEQYF. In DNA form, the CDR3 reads TGTGCCAGCAGCCACCCACCAAAGACAGGGCACAATGAGCAGTACTTC.

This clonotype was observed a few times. This chain's CDR3 is CASSLGASGSLNEQFF. The CDR3 nucleotides are TGTGCCAGCAGCTTAGGGGCTAGCGGGAGTCTGAATGAGCAGTTCTTC. J is TRBJ2-1 and V is TRBV7-2; 10 bases are shared with TRBD2. This CDR3 has 16 amino acids. With V trimmed by 1 base and J by 7 bases, 7 bases remained unmatched. Germline lookup yields CDR1 SGHTA and CDR2 FQGNSA.

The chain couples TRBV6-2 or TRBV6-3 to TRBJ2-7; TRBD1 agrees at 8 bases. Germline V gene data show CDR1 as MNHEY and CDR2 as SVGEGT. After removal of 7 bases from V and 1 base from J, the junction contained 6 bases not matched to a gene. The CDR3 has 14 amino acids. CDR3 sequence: CASTRQGPSYEQYF. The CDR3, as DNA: TGTGCCAGCACCAGACAGGGGCCTTCCTACGAGCAGTACTTC.

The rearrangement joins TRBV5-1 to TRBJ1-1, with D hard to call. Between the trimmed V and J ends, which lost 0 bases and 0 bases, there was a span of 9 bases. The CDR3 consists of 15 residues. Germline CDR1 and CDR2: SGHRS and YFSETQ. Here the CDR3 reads CASSLGAALNTEAFF. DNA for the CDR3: TGCGCCAGCAGCTTGGGGGCAGCGTTGAACACTGAAGCTTTCTTT.

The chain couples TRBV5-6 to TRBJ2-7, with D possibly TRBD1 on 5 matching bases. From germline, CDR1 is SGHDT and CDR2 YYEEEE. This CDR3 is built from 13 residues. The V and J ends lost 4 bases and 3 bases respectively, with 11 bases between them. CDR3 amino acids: CASSLDSFYEQYF. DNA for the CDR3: TGTGCCAGCAGCCTCGACAGCTTCTACGAGCAGTACTTC.

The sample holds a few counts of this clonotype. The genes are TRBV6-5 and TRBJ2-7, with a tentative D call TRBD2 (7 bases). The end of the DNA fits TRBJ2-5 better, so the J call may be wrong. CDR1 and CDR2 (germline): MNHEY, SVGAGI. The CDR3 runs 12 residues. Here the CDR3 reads CATTRGGETQYF. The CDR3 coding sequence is TGTGCCACCACCAGGGGAGGGGAGACCCAGTACTTC.

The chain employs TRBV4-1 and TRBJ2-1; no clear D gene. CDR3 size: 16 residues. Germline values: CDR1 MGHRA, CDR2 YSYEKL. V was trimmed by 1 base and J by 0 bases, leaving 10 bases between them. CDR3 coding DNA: TGCGCCAGCAGCCAAGGTCCCCAGAGCTCCTACAATGAGCAGTTCTTC. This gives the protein CASSQGPQSSYNEQFF.